This entry features one TCR beta chain sequence. The CDR3 totals 13 residues. Germline V lookup: CDR1 SNHLY, CDR2 FYNNEI. The V and J ends lost 1 base and 8 bases respectively, with 11 bases between them. Across about two dozen US areas, participants ranged in age from roughly 18 to 95 years. This record comes from a study of blood T cell repertoires in COVID-19. Overall study: Nucleic acid was either cDNA or gDNA, and it came from T cells, B-cell-depleted T cells, or PBMCs.

Measured with immunoSEQ multiplex PCR; TCRdb has only the in-frame clones, and not every one. This table has approximately 210,000 clones, around 89% appearing once. The receptor was isolated from a young woman who had recovered from COVID-19. The chain employs TRBV2 and TRBJ1-2, with D maybe TRBD1 (5 bases). The sequenced sample consisted of PBMCs or T cells enriched from blood (not recorded which). CDR3 DNA sequence: TGTGCCAGCAGTGAAGATGGGGGGGAAGGCTACACCTTC. As protein: CASSEDGGEGYTF. Supplemented by reference TRBV2 and TRBJ1-2, the full variable domain reads EPEVTQTPSHQVTQMGQEVILRCVPISNHLYFYWYRQILGQKVEFLVSFYNNEISEKSEIFDDQFSVERPDGSNFTLKIRSTKLEDSAMYFCASSEDGGEGYTFGSGTRLTVV.